This T cell receptor (beta chain) is from a study of molecular identifiers for immune sequencing clone quantification. Findings and limits, study-wide: Sizes of highly expanded clones could be underestimated through identical TCRs sharing a barcode.

The sample holds a few counts of this clonotype. What it binds is not known. Preparation of the bulk TCR libraries relied on previously described methods and listed TCR primers. TCRdb recomputed calls from the PCR reads with MiXCR, one row per CDR3 protein. The data hold fewer than 100,000 distinct CDR3 sequences, with around a fifth observed a single time. Sorted inputs of roughly 20,000 to 1,000,000 cells, with 10%, 30% or 50% RNA, yielded naive CD8 libraries. Naive CD8 T cell sorting was performed on the CD8+CD4-CCR7+CD45RA+ phenotype. The CDR3 length is 14 residues. Looked up from germline, CDR1 is LNHDA and CDR2 is SQIVND (reference sequence). With 7 bases removed from V and 4 bases from J, the gap between germline ends came to 17 bases.

This TCR derives from a human donor in good health. Some libraries in this study had Jurkat cell RNA spiked in. V gene TRBV19 combines with J gene TRBJ2-7, with a tentative D call TRBD1 (5 bases). Sequenced material: naive CD8+ T cells from blood, with Jurkat cell RNA spiked in. Specified subset: FACS-sorted CD8+CD4-CCR7+CD45RA+ naive T cells. The CDR3 loop is CASKSAVGLYEQYF. The CDR3 region has the DNA TGTGCCAGTAAATCGGCGGTGGGGCTGTACGAGCAGTACTTC.